A single sample gave rise to the 3 T cell receptor beta chains below, sequenced in a study of regulatory T cells in long-lasting Graves disease. Time point denoted: newly diagnosed GD, antithyroid drugs for less than 3 months. RNA extracted from PBMCs served as the sequencing template. For TCR beta, libraries came from iRepertoire HTBI primers and Arm-PCR of CDR3 regions. TCRdb independently ran MiXCR on the multiplex PCR reads; one entry per CDR3 protein. Counted here are hundreds of thousands of distinct CDR3 sequences, around 15% occurring once; the ten biggest clones make up 25% to 30%. This sample also appeared in a second study, on T cells in Graves' hyperthyroidism and ophthalmopathy.

The sequencing here drew on peripheral blood mononuclear cells (PBMCs), taken at new diagnosis, from a patient treated with antithyroid drugs. The receptors here all came from a man aged 40-50 years with Graves disease.

This clonotype was counted many times. The rearrangement joins TRBV18 to TRBJ2-7; possibly TRBD2 for D (6 bases). V dropped 1 base and J dropped 2 bases, with 9 bases sitting between them. Germline V lookup: CDR1 KGHSH, CDR2 LQKENI. There are 14 residues in the CDR3. The CDR3 reads CASSPRAGPYEQYF. In DNA, the CDR3 is TGTGCCAGCTCACCACGGGCGGGACCCTACGAGCAGTACTTC.

V is TRBV6-1 and J is TRBJ2-1; 7 bases are shared with TRBD2. The CDR3 sequence is 16 residues long. Germline CDR1 is MNHNS and CDR2 is SASEGT. Germline trimming cut 7 bases from V and 0 bases from J; bases unmatched to any gene: 9. CDR3 DNA sequence: TGTGCCAGCACTAAAGGTGGCGGGAGCTCCTACAATGAGCAGTTCTTC. This gives the protein CASTKGGGSSYNEQFF.

With respect to this clonotype: Relative to the germline gene, one junction end is altered; a read error may explain this. DNA for the CDR3: TGTGCCGGCAGCCAAGATGGGACAGGGGATTCACCCCTCCACTTT. Protein product: CAGSQDGTGDSPLHF. The chain links TRBV3-1 to TRBJ1-6; 10 positions agree with TRBD1. The CDR3 runs to 15 residues. Germline V lookup: CDR1 LGHDT, CDR2 YNNKEL (reference sequence).